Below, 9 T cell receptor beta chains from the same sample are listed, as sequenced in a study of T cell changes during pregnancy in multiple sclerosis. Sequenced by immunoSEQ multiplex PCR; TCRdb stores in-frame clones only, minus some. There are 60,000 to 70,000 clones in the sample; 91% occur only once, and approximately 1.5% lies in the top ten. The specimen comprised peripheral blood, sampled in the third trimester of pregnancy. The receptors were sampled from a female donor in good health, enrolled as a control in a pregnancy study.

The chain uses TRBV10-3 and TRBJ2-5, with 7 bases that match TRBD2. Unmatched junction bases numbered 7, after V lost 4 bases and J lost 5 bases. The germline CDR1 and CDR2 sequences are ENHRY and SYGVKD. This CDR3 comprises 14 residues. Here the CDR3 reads CAISGGSGEETQYF. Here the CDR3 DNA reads TGTGCCATCAGTGGCGGGAGCGGAGAGGAGACCCAGTACTTC.

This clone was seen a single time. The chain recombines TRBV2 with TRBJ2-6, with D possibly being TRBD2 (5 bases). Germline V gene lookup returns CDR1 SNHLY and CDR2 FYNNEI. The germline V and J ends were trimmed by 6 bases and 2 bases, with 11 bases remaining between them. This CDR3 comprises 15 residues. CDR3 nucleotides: TGTGCCAGCAGCCTCGGGGAGACTGGGGCCAACGTCCTGACTTTC. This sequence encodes CASSLGETGANVLTF. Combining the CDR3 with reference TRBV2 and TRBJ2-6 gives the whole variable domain EPEVTQTPSHQVTQMGQEVILRCVPISNHLYFYWYRQILGQKVEFLVSFYNNEISEKSEIFDDQFSVERPDGSNFTLKIRSTKLEDSAMYFCASSLGETGANVLTFGAGSRLTVL.

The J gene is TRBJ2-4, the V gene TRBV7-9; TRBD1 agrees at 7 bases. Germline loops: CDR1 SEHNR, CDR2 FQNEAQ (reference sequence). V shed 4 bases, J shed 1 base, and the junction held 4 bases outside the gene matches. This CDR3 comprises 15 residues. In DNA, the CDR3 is TGTGCCAGCAGCTCCGGGACAGAGGCCAAAAACATTCAGTACTTC. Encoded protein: CASSSGTEAKNIQYF. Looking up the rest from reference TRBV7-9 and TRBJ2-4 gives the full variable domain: DTGVSQNPRHKITKRGQNVTFRCDPISEHNRLYWYRQTLGQGPEFLTYFQNEAQLEKSRLLSDRFSAERPKGSFSTLEIQRTEQGDSAMYLCASSSGTEAKNIQYFGAGTRLSVL.

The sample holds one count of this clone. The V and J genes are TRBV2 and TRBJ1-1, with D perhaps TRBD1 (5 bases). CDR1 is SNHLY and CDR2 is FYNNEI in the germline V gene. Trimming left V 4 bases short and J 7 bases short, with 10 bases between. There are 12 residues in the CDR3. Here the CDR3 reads CASSAGVGEAFF. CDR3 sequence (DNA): TGTGCCAGCAGTGCGGGGGTTGGTGAAGCTTTCTTT.

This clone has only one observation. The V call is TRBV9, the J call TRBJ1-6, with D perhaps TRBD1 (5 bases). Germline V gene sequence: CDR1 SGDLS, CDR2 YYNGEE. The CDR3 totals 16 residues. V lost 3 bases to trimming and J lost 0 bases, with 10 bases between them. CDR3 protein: CASSGQPSSYNSPLHF. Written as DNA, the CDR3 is TGTGCCAGCAGCGGACAGCCGAGCTCCTATAATTCACCCCTCCACTTT.

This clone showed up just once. The CDR3 reads CASSLEGTNSYEQYF. CDR3 sequence (DNA): TGTGCCAGCAGCTTGGAGGGGACAAACTCCTACGAGCAGTACTTC. V usage is TRBV5-6 and J usage is TRBJ2-7; the D gene is possibly TRBD1 (6 bases). This CDR3 is 15 amino acids long. The V and J ends lost 0 bases and 0 bases respectively, with 10 bases between them. CDR1 is SGHDT and CDR2 is YYEEEE in the germline V gene.

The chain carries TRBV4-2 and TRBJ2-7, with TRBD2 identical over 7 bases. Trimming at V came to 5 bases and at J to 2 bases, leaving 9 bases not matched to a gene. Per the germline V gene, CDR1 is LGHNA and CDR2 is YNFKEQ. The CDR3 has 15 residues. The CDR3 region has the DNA TGTGCCAGCAGCAAGTCCGGGACTACAACCTACGAGCAGTACTTC. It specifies CASSKSGTTTYEQYF.

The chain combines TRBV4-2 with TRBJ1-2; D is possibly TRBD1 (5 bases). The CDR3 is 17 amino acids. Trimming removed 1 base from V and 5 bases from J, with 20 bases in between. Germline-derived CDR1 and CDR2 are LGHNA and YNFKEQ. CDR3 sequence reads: CASSQALLREDPYGYTF. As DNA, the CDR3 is TGTGCCAGCAGCCAAGCGCTACTCAGGGAGGATCCGTATGGCTACACCTTC.

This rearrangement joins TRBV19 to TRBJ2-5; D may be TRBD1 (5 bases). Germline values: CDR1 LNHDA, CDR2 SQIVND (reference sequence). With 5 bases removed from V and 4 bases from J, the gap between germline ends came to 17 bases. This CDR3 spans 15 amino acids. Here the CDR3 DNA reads TGTGCCAGTAGTCCCAGGGCTGGGGCTCTAGAGACCCAGTACTTC. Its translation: CASSPRAGALETQYF.